The 16 T cell receptor beta chains reported below all come from one sample, sequenced in a study of T-cell reconstitution after alpha-beta-depleted transplantation in children. The library targeted TCRbeta and was prepared with unique molecular identifiers. TCRdb re-analysed the PCR reads in MiXCR, keeping a single row per CDR3 protein. Of around 200,000 distinct CDR3 sequences in the sample, 6% to 7% were seen once. This specimen consisted of PBMCs from the stem cell graft donor, obtained from the stem cell graft. The receptor source for this set is a human donor who donated a stem cell graft to a child with Wiskott-Aldrich syndrome.

This clonotype was seen ten or more times. The chain joins TRBV29-1 to TRBJ2-7, with D uncertain. CDR1 is SQVTM and CDR2 is ANQGSEA in the germline V gene. This CDR3 region has 11 residues. Between the trimmed V and J ends, which lost 6 bases and 4 bases, there was a span of 10 bases. Here the CDR3 reads CSVDVGYEQYF. The CDR3 DNA sequence: TGCAGCGTGGACGTGGGGTACGAGCAGTACTTC.

About this clonotype itself: A read error may explain this, as a much larger clone is one base away. The rearrangement uses TRBV20-1 and TRBJ2-2, with 8 positions matching TRBD1. V lost 3 bases, J lost 7 bases, and 4 bases stayed unmatched. The length of the CDR3 is 13 residues. CDR1 is DFQATT and CDR2 is SNEGSKA in the germline V gene (reference sequence). CDR3 amino acids: CSARTGVVGELFF. The DNA for the CDR3 is TGCAGTGCTAGGACAGGGGTGGTCGGGGAGCTGTTTTTT.

This clonotype occurred many times. The chain links TRBV6-5 to TRBJ1-3, with D perhaps TRBD1 (5 bases). Germline CDR1 and CDR2: MNHEY and SVGAGI. The V and J ends lost 0 bases and 2 bases respectively, with 8 bases between them. The CDR3 covers 15 residues. As DNA, the CDR3 is TGTGCCAGCAGTTACTCAGCAGGGACTGGAAACACCATATATTTT. Its protein product is CASSYSAGTGNTIYF.

There are many counts of this clonotype. The V call is TRBV20-1, the J call TRBJ2-7; perhaps TRBD1 as D (6 bases). The CDR3 extends over 12 amino acids. The germline gives CDR1 DFQATT, CDR2 SNEGSKA (reference sequence). V was shortened by 4 bases and J by 2 bases, with 9 bases between the two germline ends. The CDR3 here is CSAKKGAYEQYF. DNA of the CDR3: TGCAGTGCTAAGAAGGGGGCCTACGAGCAGTACTTC.

As regards this clonotype: This may stem from a read error, because a much larger clone lies one nucleotide away. The CDR3 region is CASSYHAPLGTDTQYF. DNA of the CDR3: TGCGCCAGCTCCTATCATGCCCCCTTGGGGACAGATACGCAGTATTTT. This chain connects TRBV4-3 to TRBJ2-3; no reliable D call. V lost 8 bases, J lost 3 bases, and 21 bases lay in between. Looked up from germline, CDR1 is LGHNA and CDR2 is YSLEER. The CDR3 is 16 residues long.

This clonotype was recorded many times. The chain combines TRBV7-9 with TRBJ2-7; TRBD1 is a possible D gene (6 bases). CDR1 is SEHNR, CDR2 FQNEAQ, per germline (reference sequence). Trimming left V 7 bases short and J 0 bases short, with 7 bases between. The CDR3 has 12 amino acids. The CDR3 DNA sequence: TGTGCCAGCAAGGGGGACTCCTACGAGCAGTACTTC. Protein: CASKGDSYEQYF.

This clonotype occurred a few times. The chain combines TRBV7-8 with TRBJ1-5; no reliable D call. The V end was cut by 1 base, the J end by 2 bases, with 6 bases between. This CDR3 has 14 residues. In germline, CDR1 is SGHVS, CDR2 FQNEAQ. The CDR3 bases are TGTGCCAGCAGCTTAGAGAGGGGCAATCAGCCCCAGCATTTT. Translating it yields CASSLERGNQPQHF.

This clonotype occurred many times. The V gene is TRBV7-2, the J gene TRBJ1-6; D possibly corresponds to TRBD1 (6 bases). Between the trimmed V and J ends, which lost 5 bases and 7 bases, there was a span of 15 bases. The CDR3 runs 15 residues. Germline CDR1 is SGHTA and CDR2 is FQGNSA. Here the CDR3 DNA reads TGTGCCAGCAGCGCCAATGGACAGAGAAATTCACCCCTCCACTTT. Protein product: CASSANGQRNSPLHF.

This clonotype was counted many times. V gene TRBV12-3 or TRBV12-4 combines with J gene TRBJ1-5; tentative D call: TRBD1 (5 bases). This CDR3 contains 13 residues. Trimming shortened V by 3 bases and J by 11 bases, and 14 bases separated the two germline ends. The DNA of the CDR3 is TGTGCCAGCAGTTTGCGGGGCAATGCCGCCCAGCATTTT. Protein sequence: CASSLRGNAAQHF.

The sample holds many counts of this clonotype. The V and J genes are TRBV20-1 and TRBJ1-2; D is unresolved. The germline gives CDR1 DFQATT, CDR2 SNEGSKA (reference sequence). The CDR3 has 16 residues. V gave up 1 base and J gave up 8 bases, with 23 bases separating them. CDR3 nucleotides: TGCAGTGCTAGAGGGCCTGGGAACCAAATTCCGGGGGGCTACACCTTC. It is translated as CSARGPGNQIPGGYTF.

In its sample, this clonotype was seen many times. The rearrangement uses TRBV5-5 and TRBJ2-3, with 9 bases lining up with TRBD1. The trim removed 5 bases at V and 2 bases at J, leaving 6 bases unmatched. The germline V gene has CDR1 SGHKS and CDR2 YYEKEE (reference sequence). The CDR3 is 15 amino acids. The CDR3 sequence is CASRGDRASTDTQYF. The CDR3 nucleotides read TGTGCCAGCAGGGGGGACAGGGCCTCCACAGATACGCAGTATTTT.

This clonotype was found many times. Sequence at one end of the junction differs from germline and may be a read error. This rearrangement joins TRBV20-1 to TRBJ1-4; 7 bases map to TRBD1. This CDR3 is 14 amino acids long. Germline assignment: CDR1 DFQATT and CDR2 SNEGSKA (reference sequence). The CDR3 region is CSAGDRDTREKLFF. The CDR3 DNA sequence: TGCAGTGCTGGAGACAGGGATACGAGGGAAAAACTGTTTTTT.

At least ten counts were recorded for this clonotype. This rearrangement joins TRBV4-3 to TRBJ2-2; 9 bases fit TRBD1. V lost 4 bases to trimming and J lost 6 bases; unmatched junction nucleotides: 9. Germline CDR1 and CDR2: LGHNA and YSLEER. The CDR3 contains 16 residues. The CDR3 spells CASSPFNGQGSGELFF. DNA for the CDR3: TGCGCCAGCAGCCCTTTTAACGGACAGGGGTCCGGGGAGCTGTTTTTT.

This clonotype was observed at least ten times. The chain couples TRBV10-3 to TRBJ2-5; D assignment may be TRBD1 or TRBD2 (5 bases each). This CDR3 has 13 amino acids. Trimming left V 5 bases short and J 2 bases short, with 9 bases between. From germline, CDR1 is ENHRY and CDR2 SYGVKD. The CDR3 reads CAISQGPQETQYF. In DNA, the CDR3 is TGTGCCATCAGTCAGGGACCTCAAGAGACCCAGTACTTC.

This clonotype was seen repeatedly, ten times or more. The chain has TRBV20-1 and TRBJ1-2; a possible D gene is TRBD1 (5 bases). This CDR3 region has 14 residues. The V gene's germline CDR1 is DFQATT and CDR2 SNEGSKA (reference sequence). The V and J ends lost 5 bases and 1 base respectively, with 14 bases between them. CDR3 bases: TGCAGTGCTGCGGCCATGGGACTTAACTATGGCTACACCTTC. It encodes CSAAAMGLNYGYTF.

This clonotype came up many times. The chain employs TRBV2 and TRBJ1-6; tentatively, D is TRBD1 (6 bases). Germline V gives CDR1 SNHLY, CDR2 FYNNEI. The CDR3 loop spans 13 amino acids. V shed 6 bases and J shed 11 bases, with 14 bases lying between them. The CDR3 DNA is TGTGCCAGCAGCCCTTGGACAGAAACACCCCTCCACTTT. The encoded protein is CASSPWTETPLHF.